This T cell receptor beta chain was recorded in a study of OX40 agonist ivuxolimab in advanced cancers. The protocol was immunoSEQ multiplex PCR, while the TCRdb copy is restricted to in-frame clones and leaves out a portion. Of some 85,000 clones in the sample, less than 95% were seen once. The germline V gene encodes CDR1 GTSNPN and CDR2 SVGIG (reference sequence). The CDR3 covers 17 residues. Deletions cut 3 bases from V and 1 base from J, with 19 bases between. Regarding this clone: Its antigen remains unidentified.

Study results and caveats: The expanded peripheral T cells' antigen specificity was not determined.

The input for sequencing was CD4+ or CD8+ T cells sorted from blood, taken in a trial of the OX40 agonist ivuxolimab. The chain recombines TRBV30 with TRBJ2-1, with a tentative D call TRBD2 (5 bases). The TCR comes from an adult with an advanced solid tumor such as melanoma, head and neck, liver or kidney cancer. The CDR3 spells CAWRLVGGSGSYNEQFF. The CDR3 DNA reads as TGTGCCTGGAGGCTCGTTGGAGGCAGCGGATCCTACAATGAGCAGTTCTTC.